The 6 T cell receptor beta chains listed next were all sequenced from one sample in a study of molecular identifiers for immune sequencing clone quantification (dated by TCRdb to the late 2010s). Libraries were constructed by PCR. The sequencer was an Illumina HiSeq 4000. The public reads were reprocessed in TCRdb via fastp at Q25 and MiXCR, keeping in-frame beta chains. Rows are unified per CDR3 protein, each entry keeping the most common DNA and genes. This sample has 60,000 to 70,000 distinct CDR3 sequences in its table, and around 19% of those were observed once. Of the sample, about 1.5% falls within the top ten clones. The sequenced material came from naive CD8+ T cells from blood, with Jurkat cell RNA spiked in. This sample's cell subset or site label indicates: FACS-sorted CD8+CD4-CCR7+CD45RA+ naive T cells. The receptors were gathered from a human donor in good health. Some libraries in this study had Jurkat cell RNA spiked in.

The table lists this clonotype with many counts. This chain connects TRBV20-1 to TRBJ2-3; D ambiguous. V was pared by 5 bases and J by 3 bases, with 9 bases between. Looked up from germline, CDR1 is DFQATT and CDR2 is SNEGSKA (reference sequence). The CDR3 is made up of 12 amino acids. The CDR3 region is CSAPGVTDTQYF. The CDR3 DNA is TGCAGTGCTCCCGGAGTTACAGATACGCAGTATTTT.

The chain carries TRBV18 and TRBJ2-7; 10 positions agree with TRBD2. The V gene's germline CDR1 is KGHSH and CDR2 LQKENI. The CDR3 sequence is 18 residues long. Losses at the gene ends were 2 bases for V and 5 bases for J; bases not matched to a gene: 15. CDR3 DNA sequence: TGTGCCAGCTCACCAGAGGTGCTAGCGGGAGAAGGGGGCCACGAGCAGTACTTC. Residues: CASSPEVLAGEGGHEQYF.

As to this clonotype: Possible read error: a much larger clone is one base away. This CDR3 is missing its conserved last phenylalanine or tryptophan, likely due to a read error. The chain uses TRBV4-2 and TRBJ2-7; TRBD1 aligns across 10 bases. V shed 4 bases and J 7 bases; nucleotides not matched to a gene: 10. The length of the CDR3 is 15 residues. Germline values: CDR1 LGHNA, CDR2 YNFKEQ. The CDR3 spells CASSLEGQGSGEQYS. CDR3 nucleotide sequence: TGTGCCAGCAGCCTCGAGGGACAGGGGTCGGGGGAGCAGTACTCC.

The chain joins TRBV5-1 to TRBJ2-7; TRBD2 matches at 10 bases. The V segment lost 4 bases and the J segment 2 bases; nucleotides outside the gene matches: 6. From germline, CDR1 is SGHRS and CDR2 YFSETQ. This CDR3 region has 15 residues. DNA for the CDR3: TGCGCCAGCAGCGGAAGCGGGAGGGCCGCCTACGAGCAGTACTTC. Its translation is CASSGSGRAAYEQYF.

This clonotype was seen a few times. Being one base from a much bigger clone, this may be a read error. V usage is TRBV29-1 and J usage is TRBJ2-2; 7 nucleotides line up with TRBD2. From germline, CDR1 is SQVTM and CDR2 ANQGSEA. The CDR3 has 12 residues. CDR3 amino acids: CSVWRETGEPFF. The CDR3 DNA sequence: TGCAGCGTTTGGCGGGAGACCGGGGAGCCGTTTTTT.

For this clonotype: A single base separates this from a much larger clone, so it may be a read error. The V and J genes are TRBV20-1 and TRBJ2-3; TRBD2 matches at 8 bases. The CDR3 runs 15 residues. Germline V gene lookup returns CDR1 DFQATT and CDR2 SNEGSKA (reference sequence). V was clipped by 3 bases and J by 2 bases; unmatched bases: 7. CDR3 in amino acids: CSARAGLVVTDTQYF. CDR3 DNA: TGCAGTGCTAGGGCGGGACTAGTGGTCACAGATACGCAGTATTTT.